This paragraph reports one T cell receptor (beta chain). Germline-derived CDR1 and CDR2 are SGHRS and YFSETQ. J gave up 0 bases and V 6 bases, and 4 bases lay outside the gene matches. The CDR3 is 14 residues long. The record originates from a study of response to subunit inactivated influenza vaccine. TCRdb used MiXCR to reprocess the RT-PCR reads, holding one entry per CDR3 protein. The profile shows more than 450,000 distinct CDR3 sequences, around 11% of them singletons. The sample also formed part of further work on T cells expressing NK-cell markers. From that paper: A 5'RACE template switching approach incorporating UMIs was used to make TCR beta cDNA. Sorted T-cell subsets CD3+CD56+NKG2C+, CD3+CD56+NKG2C- and CD3+CD56-NKG2C+ were TCR beta-sequenced. The eight sequenced donors comprised seven who were HCMV-seropositive and one who was seronegative. The leading position in the CD3+CD56-NKG2C+ fraction of a handful of donors also went to these clonotypes.

This chain uses TRBV5-1 with TRBJ2-3, with TRBD2 matching 7 bases. Material: PBMCs from blood, obtained on the day of vaccination. The clonotype comes from a man aged 45-60 years who received an inactivated influenza vaccine. Written as DNA, the CDR3 is TGCGCCAGCACTAGCGGTAGTAGCACAGATACGCAGTATTTT. Its protein product is CASTSGSSTDTQYF.